This T cell receptor beta chain was recorded in a study of persistence of HIV-infected CD4 T cells. Germline lookup yields CDR1 SGHTA and CDR2 FQGNSA. This CDR3 region has 13 residues. J lost 2 bases, V lost 6 bases, and 4 bases had no gene match. The immunoSEQ assay was version 4, run in survey mode. Some clones are missing from TCRdb's copy, which holds only in-frame ones; the method was immunoSEQ multiplex PCR. The profile shows tens of thousands of clones, under 80% of them singletons. As for this clone: Its cognate antigen is unknown.

The stimulus was an HIV-1 Gag 15-mer peptide pool, 0.8 to 1 ug/peptide/mL. CD40L-negative CD69-negative CD45RO-high memory CD4+ T cells were sorted as populations depleted of antigen-responding cells. Specimen: CD4+ T cells sorted from PBMCs after roughly 18-hour stimulation, collected from a patient who received antiretroviral therapy. The clonotype originates from an adult man with HIV who was CMV-seropositive. This chain links TRBV7-2 with TRBJ2-7, with 7 bases that match TRBD1. CDR3 sequence reads: CASRQTGTYEQYF. The CDR3, as DNA: TGTGCCAGCAGGCAGACAGGGACCTACGAGCAGTACTTC.